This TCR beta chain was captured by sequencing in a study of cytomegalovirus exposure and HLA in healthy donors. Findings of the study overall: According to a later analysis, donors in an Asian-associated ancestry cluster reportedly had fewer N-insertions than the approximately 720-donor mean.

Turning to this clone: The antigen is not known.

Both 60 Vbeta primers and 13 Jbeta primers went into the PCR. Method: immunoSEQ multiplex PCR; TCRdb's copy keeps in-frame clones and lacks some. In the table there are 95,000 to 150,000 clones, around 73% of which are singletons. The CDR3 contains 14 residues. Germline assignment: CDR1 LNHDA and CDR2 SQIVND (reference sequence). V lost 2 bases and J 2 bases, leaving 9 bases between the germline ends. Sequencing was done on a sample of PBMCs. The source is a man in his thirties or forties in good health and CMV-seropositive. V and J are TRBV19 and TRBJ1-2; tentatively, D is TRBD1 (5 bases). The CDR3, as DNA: TGTGCCAGTAGTATACAGGGCAGGAACTATGGCTACACCTTC. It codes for CASSIQGRNYGYTF. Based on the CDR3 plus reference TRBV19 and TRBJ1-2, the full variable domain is DGGITQSPKYLFRKEGQNVTLSCEQNLNHDAMYWYRQDPGQGLRLIYYSQIVNDFQKGDIAEGYSVSREKKESFPLTVTSAQKNPTAFYLCASSIQGRNYGYTFGSGTRLTVV.